The next 7 T cell receptor beta chains were all read from a single sample in a study of blood T cell repertoires in COVID-19. TCRdb's copy holds only in-frame clones and misses some; the assay was immunoSEQ multiplex PCR. The table shows approximately 300,000 clones, with about 82% occurring only once. The specimen sequenced was peripheral blood. All receptors derive from a woman in her forties or fifties with active or convalescent COVID-19.

J is TRBJ1-1 and V is TRBV27; TRBD1 matches at 10 bases. Germline CDR1 and CDR2: MNHEY and SMNVEV (reference sequence). The length of the CDR3 is 14 residues. The trim removed 7 bases at V and 4 bases at J, leaving 6 bases unmatched. As DNA, the CDR3 is TGTGCCAGCACTCGGACAGGGGGGGCCACTGAAGCTTTCTTT. Translating it yields CASTRTGGATEAFF.

CDR3 DNA sequence: TGTGCCTGGAGTGTAGAGGCAGGGCGGTTGAGCTATGGCTACACCTTC. It is translated as CAWSVEAGRLSYGYTF. The chain uses TRBV30 and TRBJ1-2; TRBD1 might be the D (5 bases). The CDR3 sequence is 16 residues long. CDR1 and CDR2 (germline): GTSNPN, SVGIG (reference sequence). The V gene lost 0 bases and the J gene lost 4 bases, with 18 bases spanning the gap.

The V gene is TRBV2, the J gene TRBJ1-1; 7 nucleotides match TRBD1. The CDR3 has 14 residues. V shed 7 bases and J 4 bases; nucleotides not matched to a gene: 9. Per the germline V gene, CDR1 is SNHLY and CDR2 is FYNNEI. Here the CDR3 reads CASMWTGRGTEAFF. The CDR3 DNA is TGTGCCAGCATGTGGACAGGACGAGGCACTGAAGCTTTCTTT.

The chain recombines TRBV15 with TRBJ1-5; 12 bases line up with TRBD1. The CDR3 has 18 amino acids. CDR1 and CDR2 from the germline V gene are LNHNV and YYDKDF (reference sequence). V trimming: 0 bases; J trimming: 6 bases; junction bases outside the gene matches: 9. For the CDR3, the DNA is TGTGCCACCAGCAGAGATTTGGGACAGGGGGCGGTTGGTCAGCCCCAGCATTTT. It yields the protein CATSRDLGQGAVGQPQHF.

This clone was found once. This chain uses TRBV7-6 with TRBJ2-7, with a possible D match to TRBD2 (7 bases). V dropped 5 bases and J dropped 5 bases, with 22 bases sitting between them. Germline assignment: CDR1 SGHVS and CDR2 FNYEAQ. The CDR3 runs to 16 residues. The CDR3 protein is CASSPNPGRGDHEQYF. CDR3 coding DNA: TGTGCCAGCAGCCCCAACCCGGGGAGGGGGGACCACGAGCAGTACTTC. The entire variable domain, with the rest obtained from reference TRBV7-6 and TRBJ2-7, is as follows: GAGVSQSPRYKVTKRGQDVALRCDPISGHVSLYWYRQALGQGPEFLTYFNYEAQQDKSGLPNDRFSAERPEGSISTLTIQRTEQRDSAMYRCASSPNPGRGDHEQYFGPGTRLTVT.

J is TRBJ1-1 and V is TRBV28, with D possibly being TRBD1 (5 bases). This CDR3 is 13 amino acids long. Germline CDR1 reads MDHEN; CDR2 reads SYDVKM. V shed 6 bases and J shed 6 bases, with 14 bases lying between them. The CDR3 DNA sequence: TGTGCCAGCAGGCTTCCGAAAGGGGCTGAAGCTTTCTTT. This translates into CASRLPKGAEAFF.

The rearrangement uses TRBV2 and TRBJ1-4; D unclear. Germline lookup yields CDR1 SNHLY and CDR2 FYNNEI. Trimming took 0 bases from V and 8 from J, leaving 13 bases between them. The CDR3 is made up of 15 amino acids. DNA of the CDR3: TGTGCCAGCAGTGAAGCCGAGGGAATTGGAGAAAAACTGTTTTTT. Its translation: CASSEAEGIGEKLFF. Supplemented by reference TRBV2 and TRBJ1-4, the full variable domain reads EPEVTQTPSHQVTQMGQEVILRCVPISNHLYFYWYRQILGQKVEFLVSFYNNEISEKSEIFDDQFSVERPDGSNFTLKIRSTKLEDSAMYFCASSEAEGIGEKLFFGSGTQLSVL.